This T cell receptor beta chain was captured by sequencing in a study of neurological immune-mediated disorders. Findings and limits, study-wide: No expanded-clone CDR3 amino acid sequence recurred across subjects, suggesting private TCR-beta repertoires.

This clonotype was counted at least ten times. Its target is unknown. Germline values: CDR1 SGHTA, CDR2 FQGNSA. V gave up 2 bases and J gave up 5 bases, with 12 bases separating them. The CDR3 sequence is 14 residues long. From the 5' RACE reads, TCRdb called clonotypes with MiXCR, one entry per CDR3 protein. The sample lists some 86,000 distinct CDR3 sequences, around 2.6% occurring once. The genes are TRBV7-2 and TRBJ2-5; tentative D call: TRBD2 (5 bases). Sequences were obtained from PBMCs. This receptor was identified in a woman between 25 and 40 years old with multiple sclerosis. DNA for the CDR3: TGTGCCAGCAGCTTATACGGGATGGGGGAGACCCAGTACTTC. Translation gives CASSLYGMGETQYF.